Following are 11 T cell receptor beta chains from one sample sequenced in a study of blood T cell repertoires in COVID-19. The repertoire was sequenced with immunoSEQ multiplex PCR; TCRdb's copy has only in-frame clones and lacks some. The sample consists of 200,000 to 300,000 clones, roughly 90% of them appearing once. Sequencing was performed on peripheral blood. The receptors derive from a man aged 55 to 70 with acute or convalescent COVID-19.

The chain is built from TRBV27 and TRBJ1-4; no firm D call. V was clipped by 4 bases and J by 2 bases, with 5 bases between them. The CDR3 contains 13 residues. CDR1 is MNHEY, CDR2 SMNVEV, per germline (reference sequence). The CDR3 DNA sequence: TGTGCCAGCAGTTGGCGGACTAATGAAAAACTGTTTTTT. As protein: CASSWRTNEKLFF. The full variable domain, rest sourced from reference TRBV27 and TRBJ1-4, is EAQVTQNPRYLITVTGKKLTVTCSQNMNHEYMSWYRQDPGLGLRQIYYSMNVEVTDKGDVPEGYKVSRKEKRNFPLILESPSPNQTSLYFCASSWRTNEKLFFGSGTQLSVL.

This chain links TRBV4-3 with TRBJ2-2; TRBD1 is a possible D gene (6 bases). Germline CDR1 LGHNA, CDR2 YSLEER. The CDR3 has 14 amino acids. V gave up 4 bases and J gave up 4 bases, with 10 bases separating them. CDR3 in amino acids: CASSPGTITGELFF. CDR3 sequence (DNA): TGCGCCAGCAGCCCAGGGACAATCACCGGGGAGCTGTTTTTT.

The chain uses TRBV30 and TRBJ2-1; 14 nucleotides agree with TRBD2. The V and J ends lost 3 bases and 7 bases, in that order; junction bases with no gene match: 5. CDR3 length equals 15 residues. Germline V lookup: CDR1 GTSNPN, CDR2 SVGIG (reference sequence). The CDR3 reads CAWRGTSGSYNEQFF. The CDR3 region has the DNA TGTGCCTGGAGGGGGACTAGCGGGAGTTATAATGAGCAGTTCTTC.

V usage is TRBV19 and J usage is TRBJ2-3, with D tentatively TRBD1 (5 bases). The CDR3 totals 15 residues. The germline V gene encodes CDR1 LNHDA and CDR2 SQIVND (reference sequence). V lost 3 bases to trimming and J lost 0 bases, with 10 bases between them. CDR3 protein: CASSMKTGSTDTQYF. The DNA for the CDR3 is TGTGCCAGTAGTATGAAAACAGGTAGCACAGATACGCAGTATTTT.

This chain joins TRBV12-3 or TRBV12-4 and TRBJ1-4; D is unresolved. Trimming removed 1 base at V and 4 bases at J, with 4 bases between. The CDR3 length is 13 residues. This CDR3 is CASSLGSNEKLFF. The CDR3 DNA sequence: TGTGCCAGCAGTTTAGGGAGTAATGAAAAACTGTTTTTT.

The rearrangement links TRBV7-2 to TRBJ1-4, with D maybe TRBD1 (6 bases). The V end lost 1 base, the J end lost 7 bases, and 13 bases lay between the germline ends. The CDR3 contains 15 residues. CDR1 SGHTA and CDR2 FQGNSA come from the germline V gene. The CDR3 is CASSLDTGLVEKLFF. The CDR3 DNA follows: TGTGCCAGCAGCTTAGATACAGGGTTGGTTGAAAAACTGTTTTTT.

This chain connects TRBV19 to TRBJ1-1; D is uncertain. Trimming removed 0 bases at V and 3 bases at J, with 17 bases between. Germline V gene sequence: CDR1 LNHDA, CDR2 SQIVND (reference sequence). The CDR3 length is 17 residues. In DNA form, the CDR3 reads TGTGCCAGTAGTATAGAGTCCGTCTGGCGGTCGGACACTGAAGCTTTCTTT. This translates into CASSIESVWRSDTEAFF.

This sequence joins TRBV28 and TRBJ2-5, with D possibly being TRBD1 (6 bases). The CDR3 contains 13 residues. Germline-derived CDR1 and CDR2 are MDHEN and SYDVKM. Trimming pared 5 bases from V and 3 bases from J, leaving 10 bases between. The CDR3 protein is CASSGQGKETQYF. The CDR3 DNA follows: TGTGCCAGCAGTGGTCAGGGGAAAGAGACCCAGTACTTC.

This chain uses TRBV10-3 with TRBJ1-1; 7 bases align to TRBD1. Germline loops: CDR1 ENHRY, CDR2 SYGVKD. This CDR3 comprises 18 residues. The trim removed 4 bases at V and 0 bases at J, leaving 14 bases unmatched. The CDR3 protein is CAISVPDGTDSLNTEAFF. The DNA of the CDR3 is TGTGCCATCAGTGTTCCCGATGGGACAGACAGCCTGAACACTGAAGCTTTCTTT.

This clone has only a few counts. The gene calls are TRBV19 and TRBJ1-3; the match to TRBD1 covers 7 bases. The trim removed 9 bases at V and 7 bases at J, leaving 18 bases unmatched. The germline gives CDR1 LNHDA, CDR2 SQIVND (reference sequence). The CDR3 spans 16 residues. The CDR3 sequence is CASDPGQAERGNTIYF. The CDR3 coding sequence is TGTGCCAGCGATCCAGGACAGGCCGAACGCGGGAACACCATATATTTT.

This clone was seen only once. J is TRBJ1-3 and V is TRBV5-4; TRBD1 aligns across 9 bases. The V and J ends lost 4 bases and 4 bases, in that order; junction bases with no gene match: 3. Germline CDR1 SGHNT, CDR2 YYREEE (reference sequence). This CDR3 contains 14 residues. The CDR3 spells CASSRDRVGNTIYF. The CDR3 coding sequence is TGTGCCAGCAGCCGGGACAGGGTGGGAAACACCATATATTTT.